The T cell receptor (beta chain) described here comes from a study of blood T cell repertoires in COVID-19. Background on the study: Spain, Italy and the United States supplied samples that represented acute and convalescent COVID-19.

The repertoire was sequenced with immunoSEQ multiplex PCR; TCRdb's copy has only in-frame clones and lacks some. The sample has 200,000 to 250,000 clones, roughly 87% seen once. The CDR3 runs to 12 residues. V lost 6 bases to trimming and J lost 10 bases, with 13 bases between them. Germline values: CDR1 SNHLY, CDR2 FYNNEI. Sequenced input: PBMCs or T cells enriched from blood (not recorded which). The V call is TRBV2, the J call TRBJ1-5; the D is unclear. The source is a man aged 25-40 years who had recovered from COVID-19. CDR3 residues: CASRSPGYPQHF. DNA for the CDR3: TGTGCCAGCAGATCACCGGGGTACCCCCAGCATTTT. The whole variable domain, remainder taken from reference TRBV2 and TRBJ1-5, is EPEVTQTPSHQVTQMGQEVILRCVPISNHLYFYWYRQILGQKVEFLVSFYNNEISEKSEIFDDQFSVERPDGSNFTLKIRSTKLEDSAMYFCASRSPGYPQHFGDGTRLSIL.